The clone carrying this T cell receptor (beta chain) was detected only a few times. Its cognate antigen is unknown. Around 9 milliliters of peripheral blood were drawn from each donor into EDTA-treated tubes. A second PCR, run for about 7 to 11 cycles, used a sample-barcoded 5' primer plus a J-beta primer mix. One entry per CDR3 protein, called by TCRdb with MiXCR from the 5' RACE reads. The data hold about 670,000 distinct CDR3 sequences, with around 41% observed a single time. The entry originates in a study of blood T cells in healthy people across ages. Study-level results: As age increased, TCR beta diversity per million T cells fell in a roughly linear fashion.

The CDR3 has 13 residues. Germline values: CDR1 LNHNV, CDR2 YYDKDF (reference sequence). Trimming left V 0 bases short and J 7 bases short, with 7 bases between. The V gene is TRBV15, the J gene TRBJ2-1; D is uncertain. This clonotype originated in a man older than 75 in good health. Material: blood. CDR3: CATSRDSPNEQFF. DNA of the CDR3: TGTGCCACCAGCAGAGATTCTCCAAATGAGCAGTTCTTC.